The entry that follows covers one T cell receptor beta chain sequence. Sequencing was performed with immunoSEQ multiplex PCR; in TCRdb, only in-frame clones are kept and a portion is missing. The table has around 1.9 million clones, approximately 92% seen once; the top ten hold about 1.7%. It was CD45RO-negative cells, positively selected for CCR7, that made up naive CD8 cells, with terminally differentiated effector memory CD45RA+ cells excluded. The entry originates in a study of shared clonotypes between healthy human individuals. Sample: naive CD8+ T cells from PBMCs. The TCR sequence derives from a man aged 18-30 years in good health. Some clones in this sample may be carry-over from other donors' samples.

The CDR3 loop is CASSQDWGGFGTTYNEQFF. The CDR3 coding sequence is TGCGCCAGCAGCCAAGATTGGGGGGGATTCGGGACTACTTACAATGAGCAGTTCTTC. The gene calls are TRBV4-1 and TRBJ2-1; 7 positions match TRBD2. V lost 0 bases to trimming and J lost 4 bases; unmatched junction nucleotides: 15. CDR1 and CDR2 from the germline V gene are MGHRA and YSYEKL. This CDR3 region has 19 residues.